Listed below are T cell receptor beta chains from one sample, sequenced in a study of shared clonotypes between healthy human individuals. Clones were sequenced by immunoSEQ multiplex PCR, and TCRdb holds only the in-frame ones, with some missing. The table lists around 750,000 clones, approximately 79% of them singletons. The sequenced sample consisted of memory CD4+ T cells sorted from blood. These receptors were taken from a woman between 25 and 40 years old in good health. The CDR3 runs from the conserved cysteine through the conserved F or W. The D gene is left open where the match is weak.

-,TRBV25-1,TRBJ1-4,CASSEMRDTTNEKLFF,TGTGCCAGCAGTGAAATGAGGGACACAACTAATGAAAAACTGTTTTTT
-,TRBV6-1,TRBJ1-2,CASSVGNYGYTF,TGTGCCAGCTCGGTGGGAAACTATGGCTACACCTTC
-,TRBV10-1,TRBJ2-7,CASSESSVGEQYF,TGCGCCAGCAGTGAGTCTTCGGTGGGCGAGCAGTACTTC
-,TRBV7-8,TRBJ2-1,CASSLHKGVDNEQFF,TGTGCCAGCAGCTTACATAAGGGCGTGGACAATGAGCAGTTCTTC
-,TRBV15,TRBJ1-3,CATSRTGYSGNTIYF,TGTGCCACCAGTCGCACGGGGTACTCTGGAAACACCATATATTTT
-,TRBV5-6,TRBJ2-7,CASSGDDGSYEQYF,TGTGCCAGCAGCGGGGACGACGGCTCCTACGAGCAGTACTTC
TRBD2,TRBV5-4,TRBJ2-1,CASSSLMGLADNEQFF,TGTGCCAGCAGCTCCCTAATGGGACTAGCGGACAATGAGCAGTTCTTC
-,TRBV5-4,TRBJ1-4,CASSSISEGDEKLFF,TGTGCCAGCAGCTCGATATCAGAGGGAGATGAAAAACTGTTTTTT
-,TRBV5-1,TRBJ2-7,CASSLLGAVESEQYF,TGCGCCAGCAGCTTGCTCGGGGCGGTTGAAAGCGAGCAGTACTTC
TRBD2,TRBV28,TRBJ2-1,CASSSIAGGAYNEQFF,TGTGCCAGCAGTTCTATAGCGGGAGGGGCCTACAATGAGCAGTTCTTC
-,TRBV29-1,TRBJ2-3,CSAQPGGTGPDTQYF,TGCAGCGCCCAACCGGGCGGAACCGGCCCAGATACGCAGTATTTT
TRBD1,TRBV4-1,TRBJ2-7,CASSPTRGQETYEQYF,TGCGCCAGCAGCCCAACCCGGGGACAGGAAACCTACGAGCAGTACTTC
TRBD1,TRBV19,TRBJ2-1,CASSPDRGSYNEQFF,TGTGCCAGTAGCCCGGACAGGGGGTCCTACAATGAGCAGTTCTTC
-,TRBV2,TRBJ2-2,CASRRRNTGELFF,TGTGCCAGCAGGCGGAGGAACACCGGGGAGCTGTTTTTT
TRBD1,TRBV5-4,TRBJ1-2,CASSPLHRGDYGYTF,TGTGCCAGCAGCCCCCTGCACAGGGGCGACTATGGCTACACCTTC
TRBD2,TRBV5-4,TRBJ2-1,CASSWPNSGAANEQFF,TGTGCCAGCAGCTGGCCCAATAGCGGGGCGGCGAATGAGCAGTTCTTC
-,TRBV7-2,TRBJ2-5,CASSPNGGLKETQYF,TGTGCCAGCAGCCCCAACGGGGGGCTCAAAGAGACCCAGTACTTC
TRBD1,TRBV5-1,TRBJ2-2,CASSLGRTGGGGELFF,TGCGCCAGCAGCTTGGGAAGGACAGGGGGCGGCGGGGAGCTGTTTTTT
TRBD1,TRBV4-1,TRBJ1-4,CASSQTGGNEKLFF,TGCGCCAGCAGCCAAACAGGGGGAAATGAAAAACTGTTTTTT
TRBD1,TRBV5-4,TRBJ1-2,CASSSTDRAGYTF,TGTGCCAGCAGCTCCACGGACAGGGCTGGCTACACCTTC
-,TRBV5-1,TRBJ1-1,CASSLVAVNTEAFF,TGCGCCAGCAGCTTGGTTGCAGTGAACACTGAAGCTTTCTTT
-,TRBV6-1,TRBJ2-7,CASSEAGSGKDEQYF,TGTGCCAGCAGTGAGGCCGGTTCGGGTAAGGACGAGCAGTACTTC
TRBD2,TRBV7-2,TRBJ2-1,CASSLGTSYNEQFF,TGTGCCAGCAGCTTAGGGACTAGCTACAATGAGCAGTTCTTC
TRBD2,TRBV30,TRBJ2-1,CAWSPGLVSSYNEQFF,TGTGCCTGGAGTCCGGGACTAGTCTCTTCCTACAATGAGCAGTTCTTC